The clone carrying this T cell receptor beta chain came up a few times. V shed 8 bases, J shed 6 bases, and the junction held 6 bases outside the gene matches. CDR3 size: 13 residues. Germline-derived CDR1 and CDR2 are MNHEY and SVGEGT. Time point: patch test 2, 6 weeks after DPC sensitization. The treatment is: therapeutic diphenylcyclopropenone sensitization with weekly scalp DPC. This specimen comes from a study of human T cells and chemical hapten exposure. Each CDR3 protein is one row after TCRdb ran MiXCR on the RACE reads. The sample carries 75,000 to 100,000 distinct CDR3 sequences, about 9.6% recorded once.

V is TRBV6-2 or TRBV6-3 and J is TRBJ2-1; 8 nucleotides line up with TRBD2. The sample in question was whole blood, obtained in connection with sensitization to the hapten diphenylcyclopropenone (DPC). This sequence originates from a middle-aged woman with alopecia areata. Some clones in this sample may be carry-over from other donors' samples. The CDR3 bases are TGTGCCAGCGCGGGACTAGTTCTCAATGAGCAGTTCTTC. Translated, it gives CASAGLVLNEQFF.